This TCR beta chain was identified during a study of radiation and T cells in renal cell carcinoma. Study-level results: Irradiated tumors had higher TCR clonality than control tumors.

Treatment: 15 Gy SBRT to primary tumor, nephrectomy 4 weeks later. The tumor was a clear cell renal cell carcinoma. CDR1 and CDR2 from the germline V gene are SGHRS and YFSETQ. The CDR3 runs 15 residues. The V and J ends lost 0 bases and 1 base respectively, with 10 bases between them. This clone has more than one count but fewer than ten. Its antigen is undetermined. Produced via immunoSEQ multiplex PCR; TCRdb's table is partial and in-frame only. The sample has approximately 15,000 clones; 50% to 75% are singletons. The chain recombines TRBV5-1 with TRBJ1-2; D possibly corresponds to TRBD1 (5 bases). The input for sequencing was tumor tissue, taken from a patient whose treatment included radiotherapy and nephrectomy. This TCR derives from a woman aged 65 to 85 with renal cell carcinoma. The DNA of the CDR3 is TGCGCCAGCAGCTTGGGAGGGGAAGGTAACTATGGCTACACCTTC. This gives the protein CASSLGGEGNYGYTF.